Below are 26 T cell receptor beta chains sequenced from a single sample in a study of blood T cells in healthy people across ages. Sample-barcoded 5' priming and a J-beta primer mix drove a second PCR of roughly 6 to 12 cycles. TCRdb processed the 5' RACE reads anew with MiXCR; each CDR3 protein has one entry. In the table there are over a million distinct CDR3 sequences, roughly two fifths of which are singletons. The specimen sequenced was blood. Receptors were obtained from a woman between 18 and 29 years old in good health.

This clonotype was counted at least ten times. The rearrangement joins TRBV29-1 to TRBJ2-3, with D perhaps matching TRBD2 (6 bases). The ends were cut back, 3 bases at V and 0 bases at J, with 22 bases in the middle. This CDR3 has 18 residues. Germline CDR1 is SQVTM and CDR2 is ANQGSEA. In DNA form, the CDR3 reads TGCAGCGTTGAGGGCTGGGTAGCGGTGCCGTCTAGCACAGATACGCAGTATTTT. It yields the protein CSVEGWVAVPSSTDTQYF.

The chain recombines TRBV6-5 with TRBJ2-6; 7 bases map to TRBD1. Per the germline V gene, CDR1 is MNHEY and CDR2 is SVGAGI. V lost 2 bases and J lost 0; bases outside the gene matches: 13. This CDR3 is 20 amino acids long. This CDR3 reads CASSYALGTEPYSGANVLTF. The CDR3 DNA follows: TGTGCCAGCAGTTACGCTCTCGGGACAGAACCTTACTCTGGGGCCAACGTCCTGACTTTC.

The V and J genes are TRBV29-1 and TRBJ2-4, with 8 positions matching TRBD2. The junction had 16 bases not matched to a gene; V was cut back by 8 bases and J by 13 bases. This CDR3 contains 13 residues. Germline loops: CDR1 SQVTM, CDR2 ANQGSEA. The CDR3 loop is CSPLIAGRSEQYF. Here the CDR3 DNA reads TGCAGCCCCCTCATAGCGGGGAGGAGTGAGCAGTACTTC.

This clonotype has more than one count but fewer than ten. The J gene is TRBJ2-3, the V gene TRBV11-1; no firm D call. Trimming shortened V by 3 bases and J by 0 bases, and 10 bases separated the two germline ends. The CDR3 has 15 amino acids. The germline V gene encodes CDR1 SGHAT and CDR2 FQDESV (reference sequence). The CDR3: CASSFLSASTDTQYF. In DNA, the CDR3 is TGTGCCAGCAGCTTTTTATCAGCCAGCACAGATACGCAGTATTTT.

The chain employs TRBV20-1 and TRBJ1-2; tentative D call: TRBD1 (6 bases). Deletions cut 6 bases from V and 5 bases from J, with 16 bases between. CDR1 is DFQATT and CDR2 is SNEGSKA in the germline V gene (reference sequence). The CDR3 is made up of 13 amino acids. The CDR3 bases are TGCAGTGCAATAGGACAGAATCAATATGGCTACACCTTC. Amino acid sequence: CSAIGQNQYGYTF.

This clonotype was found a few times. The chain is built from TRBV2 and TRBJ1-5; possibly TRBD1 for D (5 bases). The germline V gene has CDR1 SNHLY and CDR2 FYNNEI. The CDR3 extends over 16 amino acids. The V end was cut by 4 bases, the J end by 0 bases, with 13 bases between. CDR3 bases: TGTGCCAGCAGTGGCAGGGAGGGCGGTAGCAATCAGCCCCAGCATTTT. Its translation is CASSGREGGSNQPQHF.

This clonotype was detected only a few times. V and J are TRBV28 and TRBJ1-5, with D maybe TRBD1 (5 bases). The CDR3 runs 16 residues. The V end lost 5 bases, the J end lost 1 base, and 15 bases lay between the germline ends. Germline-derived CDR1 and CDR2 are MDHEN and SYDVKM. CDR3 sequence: CASSHAGGNSNQPQHF. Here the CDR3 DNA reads TGTGCCAGCAGTCATGCGGGGGGAAACAGCAATCAGCCCCAGCATTTT.

The CDR3 protein is CASSSGTGGNAEAFF. The CDR3, as DNA: TGTGCCAGCAGTTCCGGGACAGGCGGAAACGCTGAAGCTTTCTTT. The rearrangement uses TRBV27 and TRBJ1-1; 8 bases are shared with TRBD1. The CDR3 runs to 15 residues. The V gene end was trimmed by 4 bases and the J gene end by 6 bases; junction bases not matched to a gene: 10. The germline CDR1 and CDR2 sequences are MNHEY and SMNVEV (reference sequence).

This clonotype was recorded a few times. This CDR3 reads CASSQPDRYGYTF. The CDR3 coding sequence is TGTGCCAGCAGCCAACCGGATCGCTATGGCTACACCTTC. The chain has TRBV14 and TRBJ1-2; the D is unclear. This CDR3 region has 13 residues. Germline-derived CDR1 and CDR2 are SGHDN and FVKESK. Trimming left V 2 bases short and J 4 bases short, with 8 bases between.

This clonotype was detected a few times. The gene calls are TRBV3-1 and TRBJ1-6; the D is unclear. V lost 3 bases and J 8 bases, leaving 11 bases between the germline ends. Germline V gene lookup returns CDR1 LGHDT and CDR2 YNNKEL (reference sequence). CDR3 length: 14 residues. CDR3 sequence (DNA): TGTGCCAGCAGCCAGTCCTTGGCGGATTCACCCCTCCACTTT. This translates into CASSQSLADSPLHF.

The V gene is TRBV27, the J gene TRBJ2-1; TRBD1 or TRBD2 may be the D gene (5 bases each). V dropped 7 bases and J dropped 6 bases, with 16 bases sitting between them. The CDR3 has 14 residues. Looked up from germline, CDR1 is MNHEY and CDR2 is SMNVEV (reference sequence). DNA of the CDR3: TGTGCCAGCAAGTGGGGCAGGACTTTCAATGAGCAGTTCTTC. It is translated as CASKWGRTFNEQFF.

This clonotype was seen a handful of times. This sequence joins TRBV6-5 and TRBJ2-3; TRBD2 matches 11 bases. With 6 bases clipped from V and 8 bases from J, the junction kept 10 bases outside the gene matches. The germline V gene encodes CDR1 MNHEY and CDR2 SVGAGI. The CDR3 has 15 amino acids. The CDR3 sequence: CASSRRLAGTSTQYF. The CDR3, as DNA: TGTGCCAGCAGCCGAAGACTAGCGGGAACGTCTACGCAGTATTTT.

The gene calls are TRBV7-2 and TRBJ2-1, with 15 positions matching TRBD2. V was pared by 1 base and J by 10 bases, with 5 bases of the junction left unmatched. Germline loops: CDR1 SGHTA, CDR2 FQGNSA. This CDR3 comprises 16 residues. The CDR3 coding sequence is TGTGCCAGCAGCTTAGTTTGGACTAGCGGGAGGGTAGAGCAGTTCTTC. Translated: CASSLVWTSGRVEQFF.

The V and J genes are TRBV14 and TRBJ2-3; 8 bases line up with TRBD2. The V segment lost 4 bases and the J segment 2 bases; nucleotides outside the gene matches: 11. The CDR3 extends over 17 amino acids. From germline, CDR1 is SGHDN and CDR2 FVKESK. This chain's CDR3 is CASSPSGLVPLTDTQYF. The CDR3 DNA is TGTGCCAGCAGCCCCTCGGGACTAGTCCCTCTCACAGATACGCAGTATTTT.

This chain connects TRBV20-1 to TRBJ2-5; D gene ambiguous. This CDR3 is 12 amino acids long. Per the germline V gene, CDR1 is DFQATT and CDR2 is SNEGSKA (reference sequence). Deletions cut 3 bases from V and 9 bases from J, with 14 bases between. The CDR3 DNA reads TGCAGTGCTAGGTCCTACTACCTGGCCCAGTACTTC. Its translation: CSARSYYLAQYF.

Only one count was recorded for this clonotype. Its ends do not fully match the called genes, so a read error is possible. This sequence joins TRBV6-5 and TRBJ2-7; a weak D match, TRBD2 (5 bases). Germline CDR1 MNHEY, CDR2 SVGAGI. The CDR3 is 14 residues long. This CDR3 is CAGSYSFGDYEQYF. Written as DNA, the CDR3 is TGTGCCGGCAGTTACTCTTTCGGGGACTACGAGCAGTACTTC.

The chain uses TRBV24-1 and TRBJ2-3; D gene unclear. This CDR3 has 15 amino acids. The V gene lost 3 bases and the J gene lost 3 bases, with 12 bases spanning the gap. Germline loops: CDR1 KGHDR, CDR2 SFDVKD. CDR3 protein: CATSDPNSWTDTQYF. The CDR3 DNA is TGTGCCACCAGTGATCCAAACAGTTGGACAGATACGCAGTATTTT.

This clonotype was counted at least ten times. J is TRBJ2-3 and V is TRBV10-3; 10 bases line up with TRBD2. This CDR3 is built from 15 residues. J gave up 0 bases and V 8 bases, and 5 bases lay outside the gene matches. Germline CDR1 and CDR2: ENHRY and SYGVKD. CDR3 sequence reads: CAIGGTSDSTDTQYF. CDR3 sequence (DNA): TGTGCCATCGGCGGGACTAGCGACAGCACAGATACGCAGTATTTT.

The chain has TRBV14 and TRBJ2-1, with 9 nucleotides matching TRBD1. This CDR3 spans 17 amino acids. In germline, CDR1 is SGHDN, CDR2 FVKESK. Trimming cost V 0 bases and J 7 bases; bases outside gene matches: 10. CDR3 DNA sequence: TGTGCCAGCAGCCAAGAGGGGACAGGGATGGCCACGAATGAGCAGTTCTTC. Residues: CASSQEGTGMATNEQFF.

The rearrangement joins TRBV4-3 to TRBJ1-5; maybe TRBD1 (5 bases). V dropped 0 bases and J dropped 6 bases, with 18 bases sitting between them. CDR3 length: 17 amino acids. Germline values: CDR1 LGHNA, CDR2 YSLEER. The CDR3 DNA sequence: TGCGCCAGCAGCCAAGATTACCCCGCCTTTACAGGTCAGCCCCAGCATTTT. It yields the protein CASSQDYPAFTGQPQHF.

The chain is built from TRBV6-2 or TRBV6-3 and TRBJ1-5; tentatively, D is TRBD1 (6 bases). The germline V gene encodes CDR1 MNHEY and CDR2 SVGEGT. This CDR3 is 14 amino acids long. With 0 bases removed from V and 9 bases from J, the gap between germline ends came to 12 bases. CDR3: CASSYSGGIGPQHF. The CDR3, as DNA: TGTGCCAGCAGTTACTCTGGGGGCATCGGGCCCCAGCATTTT.

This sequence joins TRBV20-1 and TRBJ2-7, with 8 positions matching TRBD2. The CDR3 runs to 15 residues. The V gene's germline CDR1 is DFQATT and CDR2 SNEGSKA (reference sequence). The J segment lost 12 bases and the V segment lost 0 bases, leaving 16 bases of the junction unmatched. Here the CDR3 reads CSARDLRAGETSRYF. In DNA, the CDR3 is TGCAGTGCTAGAGATTTGAGAGCGGGGGAGACCTCCCGGTACTTC.

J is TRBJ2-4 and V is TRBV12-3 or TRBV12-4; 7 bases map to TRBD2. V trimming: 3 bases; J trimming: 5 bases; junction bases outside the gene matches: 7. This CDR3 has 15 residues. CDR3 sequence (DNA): TGTGCCAGCAGTTTGGGGCGGACTAGGGAAAACATTCAGTACTTC. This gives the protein CASSLGRTRENIQYF.

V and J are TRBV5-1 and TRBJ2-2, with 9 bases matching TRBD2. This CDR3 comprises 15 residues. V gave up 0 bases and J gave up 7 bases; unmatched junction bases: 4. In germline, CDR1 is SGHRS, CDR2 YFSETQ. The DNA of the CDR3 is TGCGCCAGCAGCTTGGGGACTAGCGATGGCGGGGAGCTGTTTTTT. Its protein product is CASSLGTSDGGELFF.

CDR3 coding DNA: TGTGCCAGCAAAACTCACCGGGACAGTAATCAGCCCCAGTATTTT. This encodes CASKTHRDSNQPQYF. The V call is TRBV4-2, the J call TRBJ1-5, with 7 bases identical to TRBD1. The J call may be in error: the DNA end matches TRBJ2-3 better. Germline lookup yields CDR1 LGHNA and CDR2 YNFKEQ. The CDR3 totals 15 residues.

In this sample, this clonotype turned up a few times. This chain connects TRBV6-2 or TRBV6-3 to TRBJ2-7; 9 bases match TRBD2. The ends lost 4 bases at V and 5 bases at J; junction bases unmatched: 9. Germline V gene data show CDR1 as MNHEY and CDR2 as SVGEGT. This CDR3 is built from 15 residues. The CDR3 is CASSLVAGAGNEQYF. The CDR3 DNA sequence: TGTGCCAGCAGTTTAGTAGCGGGAGCCGGTAACGAGCAGTACTTC.